The rows below give T cell receptor beta chains drawn from one sample of a study of vaccination effects on CD4 cells after COVID-19. This table comes from immunoSEQ multiplex PCR, and its TCRdb copy is limited to in-frame clones, with some not included. The profile shows about 25,000 clones, around four fifths of them singletons. The antigens for these receptors are not known. The source material was CD4+ T cells from PBMCs cultured with HCoV-NL63 spike peptides, sampled after COVID-19 vaccination. Source of these receptors: a human donor who received a COVID-19 vaccine. The CDR3 runs from the conserved cysteine through the conserved F or W. A D gene is named only where the DNA matches it firmly. Part of the rows lack a size; the others show once, few, many or a class for expanded clones.

TRBJ1-1,.,TRBD1,TRBV5-1,CASSPTGQGATEAFF,TGCGCCAGCAGCCCAACGGGACAGGGGGCTACTGAAGCTTTCTTT
TRBJ2-1,.,TRBD1,TRBV12-5,CASGLTKLGRDRDNEQFF,TGTGCTAGTGGTTTGACTAAGTTGGGCAGGGACAGGGACAATGAGCAGTTCTTC
TRBJ2-3,.,TRBD2,TRBV5-1,CASSRRTSAITDTQYF,TGCGCCAGCAGCCGCCGGACTAGCGCAATCACAGATACGCAGTATTTT
TRBJ2-3,.,.,TRBV6-6,CASSYLRVTDTQYF,TGTGCCAGCAGTTACCTCCGAGTGACAGATACGCAGTATTTT
TRBJ2-5,.,.,TRBV12-3/TRBV12-4,CASKLGQQETQYF,TGTGCCAGCAAATTAGGACAGCAAGAGACCCAGTACTTC
TRBJ1-2,.,TRBD1,TRBV29-1,CSVVGQGRYGYTF,TGCAGCGTTGTGGGACAGGGACGGTATGGCTACACCTTC
TRBJ1-1,few,.,TRBV18,CASSPGGPSGATEAFF,TGTGCCAGCTCACCAGGGGGCCCTTCTGGGGCCACTGAAGCTTTCTTT
TRBJ2-7,.,.,TRBV11-3,CASSLVENEQYF,TGTGCCAGCAGCTTAGTGGAAAACGAGCAGTACTTC
TRBJ1-1,few,.,TRBV5-6,CASRGVNTEAFF,TGTGCCAGCAGGGGAGTGAACACTGAAGCTTTCTTT
TRBJ2-2,.,.,TRBV5-6,CASSRRDGTGELFF,TGTGCCAGCTCCAGACGGGACGGTACCGGGGAGCTGTTTTTT
TRBJ1-2,.,TRBD1,TRBV4-2,CASSQSGQGAGYTF,TGTGCCAGCAGCCAATCCGGCCAGGGGGCGGGCTACACCTTC
TRBJ2-1,.,.,TRBV7-2,CASSGRASYNEQFF,TGTGCCAGCAGCGGGCGGGCGTCCTACAATGAGCAGTTCTTC
TRBJ1-5,once,.,TRBV19,CASSRRQPNQPQHF,TGTGCCAGTAGCCGCAGACAGCCCAATCAGCCCCAGCATTTT
TRBJ2-3,once,TRBD2,TRBV6-5,CASSYSLAGGTDTQYF,TGTGCCAGCAGTTACTCTTTAGCGGGGGGCACAGATACGCAGTATTTT
TRBJ1-1,once,.,TRBV15,CATSRDQTEAFF,TGTGCCACCAGCAGAGATCAGACTGAAGCTTTCTTT
TRBJ1-1,.,.,TRBV28,CASSLGQKRAFF,TGTGCCAGCAGCCTCGGACAGAAACGAGCTTTCTTT
TRBJ2-7,.,TRBD2,TRBV11-2,CASSPLAGPLGHEQYF,TGTGCCAGCAGCCCCCTAGCGGGACCTCTCGGACACGAGCAGTACTTC